A single sample is the source of the 15 T cell receptor beta chains below, sequenced in a study of shared clonotypes between healthy human individuals. Sequenced by immunoSEQ multiplex PCR; TCRdb stores in-frame clones only, minus some. The sample has hundreds of thousands of clones; about 98% are singletons. Naive CD8 populations comprised CD45RO-negative cells positively selected for CCR7, excluding terminally differentiated effector memory CD45RA+ cells. Sequencing was carried out using naive CD8+ T cells sorted from blood. All receptors derive from a man aged 30-40 years in good health.

This chain links TRBV18 with TRBJ1-3; D is possibly TRBD1 (5 bases). The V gene's germline CDR1 is KGHSH and CDR2 LQKENI. The V end lost 6 bases, the J end lost 0 bases, and 24 bases lay between the germline ends. The CDR3 contains 19 residues. CDR3 nucleotide sequence: TGTGCCAGCTCTCACCATAGCGACTCGGGGGGACCCTCTGGAAACACCATATATTTT. As protein: CASSHHSDSGGPSGNTIYF.

V gene TRBV27 combines with J gene TRBJ2-7; 8 positions agree with TRBD2. V dropped 7 bases and J dropped 0; count of bases not matched to a gene: 5. The CDR3 sequence is 14 residues long. Germline loops: CDR1 MNHEY, CDR2 SMNVEV (reference sequence). The CDR3 loop is CASMLAGGSYEQYF. The CDR3 DNA sequence: TGTGCCAGCATGCTAGCGGGCGGCTCCTACGAGCAGTACTTC.

V usage is TRBV7-9 and J usage is TRBJ2-3; D not certain. CDR1 is SEHNR, CDR2 FQNEAQ, per germline (reference sequence). V lost 7 bases and J lost 13, with 9 bases in between. The CDR3 has 9 residues. The chain's CDR3 is CASIPEEYF. The CDR3 DNA follows: TGTGCCAGCATCCCCGAGGAGTATTTT.

This sequence joins TRBV7-9 and TRBJ2-7, with TRBD1 matching over 10 bases. Germline V CDR1 and CDR2: SEHNR, FQNEAQ (reference sequence). This CDR3 is 13 amino acids long. With V trimmed by 6 bases and J by 6 bases, 5 bases remained unmatched. The CDR3 spells CASRAGTGVEQYF. DNA for the CDR3: TGTGCCAGCAGGGCCGGGACAGGGGTCGAGCAGTACTTC.

The chain links TRBV7-9 to TRBJ2-1, with D tentatively TRBD1 (6 bases). This CDR3 has 16 residues. The germline V gene has CDR1 SEHNR and CDR2 FQNEAQ (reference sequence). The germline V and J ends were trimmed by 10 bases and 3 bases, with 22 bases remaining between them. For the CDR3, the DNA is TGTGCCACCTCAGCCAGGGGAGACTTAGACTACAATGAGCAGTTCTTC. Its translation is CATSARGDLDYNEQFF. The complete variable domain, with remaining parts taken from reference TRBV7-9 and TRBJ2-1, reads DTGVSQNPRHKITKRGQNVTFRCDPISEHNRLYWYRQTLGQGPEFLTYFQNEAQLEKSRLLSDRFSAERPKGSFSTLEIQRTEQGDSAMYLCATSARGDLDYNEQFFGPGTRLTVL.

The J gene is TRBJ1-3, the V gene TRBV29-1, with D possibly being TRBD1 (6 bases). Between the trimmed V and J ends, which lost 6 bases and 1 base, there was a span of 13 bases. The germline V gene encodes CDR1 SQVTM and CDR2 ANQGSEA. This CDR3 has 14 residues. The CDR3 sequence: CSVTTGRSGNTIYF. The CDR3 DNA is TGCAGCGTAACCACAGGGAGGTCTGGAAACACCATATATTTT.

This clone has a single count. This chain connects TRBV10-3 to TRBJ1-2; weak D call: TRBD1 (5 bases). CDR1 and CDR2 (germline): ENHRY, SYGVKD. V lost 3 bases, J lost 3 bases, and 20 bases lay in between. The length of the CDR3 is 17 residues. CDR3 coding DNA: TGTGCCATCAGTGATGGCGGGGGAGAGCTATTTCACTATGGCTACACCTTC. Protein product: CAISDGGGELFHYGYTF.

This clone was seen a single time. The genes are TRBV6-1 and TRBJ2-7, with a weak D call TRBD2 (6 bases). The length of the CDR3 is 19 residues. CDR1 is MNHNS, CDR2 SASEGT, per germline. V gave up 4 bases and J gave up 2 bases, with 27 bases separating them. CDR3 sequence reads: CASSASAHGLRTNPYEQYF. As DNA, the CDR3 is TGTGCCAGCAGTGCTTCGGCCCACGGGCTACGGACTAACCCCTACGAGCAGTACTTC.

This chain joins TRBV5-6 and TRBJ2-7; D not certain. Germline V gene sequence: CDR1 SGHDT, CDR2 YYEEEE. V was clipped by 4 bases and J by 1 base, with 18 bases between them. CDR3 size: 16 residues. CDR3 region: CASSPRVRAGSYEQYF. For the CDR3, the DNA is TGTGCCAGCAGCCCCAGAGTTAGGGCTGGGTCCTACGAGCAGTACTTC.

With regard to this clone: It is unclear where the CDR3 begins or ends on the DNA, so no DNA is shown, and the CDR3 is as TCRdb lists it. The CDR3 is CASSSSTGYYNEQFF. The chain employs TRBV27 and TRBJ2-1; TRBD1, the table's D call, lacks a check against the DNA. The CDR3 region is 15 residues in length, termini included. CDR1 and CDR2 (germline): MNHEY, SMNVEV (reference sequence).

The chain has TRBV5-6 and TRBJ1-2; 10 nucleotides agree with TRBD1. CDR1 SGHDT and CDR2 YYEEEE come from the germline V gene. V was pared by 3 bases and J by 6 bases, with 2 bases of the junction left unmatched. The CDR3 loop spans 13 amino acids. The CDR3, as DNA: TGTGCCAGCAGCTCCGGACAGGGGGATGGCTACACCTTC. Amino acid sequence: CASSSGQGDGYTF.

The chain combines TRBV5-4 with TRBJ2-2; a weak D match, TRBD1 (5 bases). This CDR3 contains 14 residues. Trimming shortened V by 9 bases and J by 0 bases, and 12 bases separated the two germline ends. The germline CDR1 and CDR2 sequences are SGHNT and YYREEE (reference sequence). The CDR3 loop is CAIQTVANTGELFF. The CDR3 DNA reads TGTGCCATCCAGACAGTCGCGAACACCGGGGAGCTGTTTTTT.

To note about this clone: Other DNA sequences from this sample encode an identical CDR3 as well. The chain employs TRBV5-4 and TRBJ1-1; D gene unclear. V lost 0 bases to trimming and J lost 4 bases, with 7 bases between them. Germline assignment: CDR1 SGHNT and CDR2 YYREEE (reference sequence). The CDR3 is 13 amino acids. CDR3 region: CASSLVGSTEAFF. DNA for the CDR3: TGTGCCAGCAGCTTGGTAGGGTCCACTGAAGCTTTCTTT.

The rearrangement links TRBV6-6 to TRBJ1-5, with D possibly matching TRBD1 (5 bases). The CDR3 is 12 residues long. Germline CDR1 MNHNY, CDR2 SVGAGI (reference sequence). The CDR3 DNA follows: TGTGCAACCGGCGGGGGGAACCAGCCCCAGCATTTT. It codes for CATGGGNQPQHF.

The J gene is TRBJ1-2, the V gene TRBV27, with D maybe TRBD1 (6 bases). The ends were cut back, 7 bases at V and 4 bases at J, with 19 bases in the middle. This CDR3 has 15 amino acids. Germline values: CDR1 MNHEY, CDR2 SMNVEV (reference sequence). The CDR3 nucleotides read TGTGCCAGCAACATAAAAGGGGGTAACGGCTATGGCTACACCTTC. It specifies CASNIKGGNGYGYTF.